These T cell receptor beta chains were read from a single sample in a study of T cells in Graves' hyperthyroidism and ophthalmopathy. MiXCR was run by TCRdb on the multiplex PCR reads, yielding one entry per CDR3 protein. Among approximately 710,000 distinct CDR3 sequences listed, 17% were seen once. The sequencing input was blood. The source of these receptors is a man between 50 and 59 years old with Graves' hyperthyroidism. CDR3s include the opening cysteine and the closing phenylalanine or tryptophan. The D gene is left open where the match is weak. For some rows the clone size is stated as once, few or many, or as a class when expanded; others skip it.

D	size	V	J	DNA	CDR3
TRBD2	few	TRBV3-1	TRBJ2-5	TGTGCCAGCAGCCCTGGGTCCGGGAGGAAGGAGACCCAGTACTTC	CASSPGSGRKETQYF
NA	NA	TRBV5-1	TRBJ2-7	TGCGCCAGCAGTTGGGGTATTGACGGAACCTACGAGCAGTACTTC	CASSWGIDGTYEQYF
TRBD1	few	TRBV10-3	TRBJ2-2	TGTGCCATCAGTGAACGAGACAGGGTCCACGGGGAGCTGTTTTTT	CAISERDRVHGELFF
TRBD2	NA	TRBV30	TRBJ2-3	TGTGCCTGGAGTGCAGGAGCGGGGTCCACAGATACGCAGTATTTT	CAWSAGAGSTDTQYF
TRBD2	NA	TRBV6-4	TRBJ2-1	TGTGCCACCTACATTTGGACTAGCGGGAGCTCCTACAATGAGCAGTTCTTC	CATYIWTSGSSYNEQFF
NA	many	TRBV19	TRBJ2-7	TGTGCCAGTAGTCCGCTGGGGGAGACAGGATCCTACGAGCAGTACTTC	CASSPLGETGSYEQYF
NA	many	TRBV28	TRBJ2-5	TGTGCCAGCAGTTTTACAGGGCAAGAGACCCAGTACTTC	CASSFTGQETQYF
NA	NA	TRBV30	TRBJ1-6	TGTGCCTGGAGTGCCTTCGGGGACTCCTATAATTCACCCCTCCACTTT	CAWSAFGDSYNSPLHF
NA	NA	TRBV6-2/TRBV6-3	TRBJ1-2	TGTGCCAGCAGTTCGGACTACGCGCGTGGCTACACCTTC	CASSSDYARGYTF
NA	many	TRBV2	TRBJ2-1	TGTGCCAGCAGTAAGGACTCGTACTATGAGCAGTTCTTC	CASSKDSYYEQFF
TRBD2	many	TRBV20-1	TRBJ2-3	TGCAGTGCTCACGGGACTAGCGGGAACACAGATACGCAGTATTTT	CSAHGTSGNTDTQYF
NA	few	TRBV7-2	TRBJ1-6	TGTGCCAGCAGCTCCAGCCAGGCGCCTAATTCACCCCTCCACTTT	CASSSSQAPNSPLHF
TRBD1	few	TRBV24-1	TRBJ2-1	TGTGCCACCAGTAAACCCGGGACAGGGGAATTCAATGAGCAGTTCTTC	CATSKPGTGEFNEQFF
NA	few	TRBV12-3/TRBV12-4	TRBJ2-5	TGTGCCAGCAGATCTAGCGATCAAGAGACCCAGTACTTC	CASRSSDQETQYF
NA	NA	TRBV3-2	TRBJ1-1	TGTGCCAGCAGCCAAGGGGGACAGTACATGAACACTGAAGCTTTCTTT	CASSQGGQYMNTEAFF
NA	NA	TRBV29-1	TRBJ2-2	TGCAGCGTTGGTGGCGGGATGGAGGAGCTGTTTTTT	CSVGGGMEELFF
NA	NA	TRBV15	TRBJ2-7	TGTGCCACCAGCGCAGGGGCCGAGCAGTACTTC	CATSAGAEQYF
NA	many	TRBV12-3/TRBV12-4	TRBJ2-7	TGTGCCAGCACCTTAGCAGGCCTGGGCTACGAGCAGTACTTC	CASTLAGLGYEQYF
NA	NA	TRBV28	TRBJ2-5	TGTGCCAGCATCTCGGCAGGGGGGGGGAAAGAGACCCAGTACTTC	CASISAGGGKETQYF
NA	few	TRBV4-3	TRBJ1-4	TGCGCCAGCAGCCAAGATGTTGGGACGTTAAATGAAAAACTGTTTTTT	CASSQDVGTLNEKLFF
NA	many	TRBV7-9	TRBJ2-5	TGTGCCAGCAGCATAACCGAGGGCCAAGAGACCCAGTACTTC	CASSITEGQETQYF
TRBD1	NA	TRBV2	TRBJ1-5	TGTGCCAGCAGCCCGGGACAGACTCGCAATCAGCCCCAGCATTTT	CASSPGQTRNQPQHF
NA	few	TRBV6-1	TRBJ1-5	TGTGCCAGCAGTGAAGTCGTGACAAGGATGGACCAGCCCCAGCATTTT	CASSEVVTRMDQPQHF
NA	many	TRBV6-1	TRBJ2-7	TGTGCCAGCAGGGACCACTCACCCTACGAGCAGTACTTC	CASRDHSPYEQYF
NA	few	TRBV5-1	TRBJ2-1	TGCGCCAGCAGCTTGGCCGTGAATAATGAGCAGTTCTTC	CASSLAVNNEQFF
NA	few	TRBV9	TRBJ2-2	TGTGCCAGCAGCTTCAGGGATTCCACCGGGGAGCTGTTTTTT	CASSFRDSTGELFF
NA	NA	TRBV18	TRBJ2-7	TGTGCCAGCTCACCCACGGCAGGGACCTACGAGCAGTACTTC	CASSPTAGTYEQYF
NA	NA	TRBV7-2	TRBJ2-3	TGTGCCAGCGGAGCGGGTGCCGATACGCAGTATTTT	CASGAGADTQYF
NA	many	TRBV29-1	TRBJ2-3	TGCAGCGTTATTACTGGCACAGATACGCAGTATTTT	CSVITGTDTQYF
TRBD2	many	TRBV12-3/TRBV12-4	TRBJ2-5	TGTGCCAGCACTGGGACTAGCGGCAGCAGTGCCCAGTACTTC	CASTGTSGSSAQYF
NA	many	TRBV27	TRBJ2-6	TGTGCCAGCAGTTTATTTCTAGGGAGCTCTGGGGCCAACGTCCTGACTTTC	CASSLFLGSSGANVLTF